The 27 T cell receptor beta chains reported below all come from one sample, sequenced in a study of cytomegalovirus exposure and HLA in healthy donors. This PCR relied on a set of 60 Vbeta primers and 13 Jbeta primers. TCRdb keeps only in-frame clones here, not all; method: immunoSEQ multiplex PCR. This table holds over 150,000 clones, around 82% found once. The sequenced sample consisted of PBMCs. These receptors all come from a woman between 50 and 59 years old in good health and CMV-seropositive.

V gene TRBV7-8 combines with J gene TRBJ1-2, with 8 bases aligning to TRBD1. The CDR3 runs to 14 residues. From germline, CDR1 is SGHVS and CDR2 FQNEAQ. Trimming cost V 5 bases and J 2 bases; bases outside gene matches: 4. The CDR3 nucleotides are TGTGCCAGCAGCCGACAGGGGAGCAACTATGGCTACACCTTC. Translating gives CASSRQGSNYGYTF.

The rearrangement joins TRBV9 to TRBJ2-5, with 8 bases identical to TRBD1. The germline CDR1 and CDR2 sequences are SGDLS and YYNGEE. The junction had 5 bases not matched to a gene; V was cut back by 2 bases and J by 2 bases. CDR3 size: 15 residues. The CDR3 nucleotides are TGTGCCAGCAGCGTGGGACAGGTCTCTCAAGAGACCCAGTACTTC. As protein: CASSVGQVSQETQYF.

V and J are TRBV7-8 and TRBJ2-6; tentative D call: TRBD1 (6 bases). The CDR3 runs to 18 residues. The germline gives CDR1 SGHVS, CDR2 FQNEAQ. V was shortened by 3 bases and J by 2 bases, with 17 bases between the two germline ends. DNA for the CDR3: TGTGCCAGCAGCTTCCTGGACAGTCGAGGCACTGGGGCCAACGTCCTGACTTTC. Protein: CASSFLDSRGTGANVLTF.

This clone was recorded once. The rearrangement uses TRBV7-8 and TRBJ1-1; D is unresolved. The CDR3 covers 13 residues. Germline CDR1 and CDR2: SGHVS and FQNEAQ. Trimming stripped 1 base from V and 1 base from J, with 4 bases between. CDR3 protein: CASSLGRNTEAFF. CDR3 DNA sequence: TGTGCCAGCAGCTTAGGCAGGAACACTGAAGCTTTCTTT.

This chain uses TRBV7-6 with TRBJ2-5; 7 bases match TRBD2. From germline, CDR1 is SGHVS and CDR2 FNYEAQ. J was trimmed by 1 base and V by 8 bases; bases with no gene match: 10. This CDR3 is 15 amino acids long. CDR3 in DNA: TGTGCCAGCGGAGTGGTGGGGGGGGTCCAAGAGACCCAGTACTTC. Amino acids: CASGVVGGVQETQYF.

This chain connects TRBV27 to TRBJ1-1; D is possibly TRBD1 (6 bases). This CDR3 comprises 14 residues. The V end lost 2 bases, the J end lost 1 base, and 8 bases lay between the germline ends. The germline V gene has CDR1 MNHEY and CDR2 SMNVEV (reference sequence). The chain's CDR3 is CASSLLGQNTEAFF. CDR3 nucleotide sequence: TGTGCCAGCAGTTTACTGGGACAGAACACTGAAGCTTTCTTT.

CDR3 nucleotide sequence: TGCAGCGTTGAAAACAGGGGGTTAGGCTACACCTTC. It codes for CSVENRGLGYTF. The chain carries TRBV29-1 and TRBJ1-2, with TRBD1 identical over 8 bases. The V gene end was trimmed by 2 bases and the J gene end by 8 bases; junction bases not matched to a gene: 4. The CDR3 runs 12 residues. Germline CDR1 reads SQVTM; CDR2 reads ANQGSEA.

This sequence joins TRBV19 and TRBJ1-2, with D uncertain. CDR1 and CDR2 from the germline V gene are LNHDA and SQIVND (reference sequence). Trimming removed 3 bases from V and 0 bases from J, with 11 bases in between. This CDR3 is 15 amino acids long. The CDR3, as DNA: TGTGCCAGTAGTATCGGGGATTTAGCTAACTATGGCTACACCTTC. It is translated as CASSIGDLANYGYTF.

The genes are TRBV2 and TRBJ2-7, with a weak D call TRBD1 (9 bases). The CDR3 sequence is 13 residues long. The V gene's germline CDR1 is SNHLY and CDR2 FYNNEI. Trimming removed 9 bases from V and 5 bases from J, with 17 bases in between. CDR3 sequence (DNA): TGTGCCAGTGCGGGGGGACAGGGTAACGAGCAGTACTTC. Protein sequence: CASAGGQGNEQYF.

The chain joins TRBV5-4 to TRBJ2-7; 13 nucleotides agree with TRBD2. J lost 3 bases, V lost 3 bases, and 9 bases had no gene match. The CDR3 length is 17 residues. Germline CDR1 reads SGHNT; CDR2 reads YYREEE (reference sequence). This CDR3 reads CASSWTSGGFQNYEQYF. For the CDR3, the DNA is TGTGCCAGCAGCTGGACTAGCGGGGGATTCCAAAACTACGAGCAGTACTTC.

This chain uses TRBV4-1 with TRBJ2-7; 7 bases are a match to TRBD1. CDR1 MGHRA and CDR2 YSYEKL come from the germline V gene. V lost 8 bases to trimming and J lost 2 bases; unmatched junction nucleotides: 12. The CDR3 sequence is 15 residues long. CDR3 sequence: CASGWGTGDPYEQYF. The CDR3 bases are TGCGCCAGCGGGTGGGGAACAGGGGACCCCTACGAGCAGTACTTC.

This sequence joins TRBV5-8 and TRBJ1-2; 8 nucleotides agree with TRBD1. The CDR3 has 15 amino acids. Germline V gives CDR1 SGHTS, CDR2 YDEGEE. The V and J ends lost 3 bases and 8 bases, in that order; junction bases with no gene match: 12. CDR3 coding DNA: TGTGCCAGCAGCTCCCATCAGACAGGGGTGGTAGGCTACACCTTC. Translated, it gives CASSSHQTGVVGYTF.

The V and J genes are TRBV19 and TRBJ1-6; D ambiguous. Trimming removed 3 bases at V and 1 base at J, with 7 bases between. The germline V gene has CDR1 LNHDA and CDR2 SQIVND (reference sequence). The CDR3 sequence is 15 residues long. CDR3 amino acids: CASSIAGSYNSPLHF. The DNA of the CDR3 is TGTGCCAGTAGTATTGCGGGGTCCTATAATTCACCCCTCCACTTT.

The chain is built from TRBV6-5 and TRBJ2-1, with 10 bases that match TRBD1. The CDR3 runs to 14 residues. Trimming took 5 bases from V and 3 from J; bases not matched to a gene: 1. Looked up from germline, CDR1 is MNHEY and CDR2 is SVGAGI. Written as DNA, the CDR3 is TGTGCCAGCAGTAGGACAGGGGGCTACAATGAGCAGTTCTTC. Residues: CASSRTGGYNEQFF.

V gene TRBV7-3 combines with J gene TRBJ1-3, with D perhaps TRBD1 (6 bases). The germline V gene has CDR1 SGHTA and CDR2 FQGTGA. CDR3 length equals 14 residues. V was pared by 4 bases and J by 0 bases, with 7 bases between. CDR3 protein: CASSSGASGNTIYF. The CDR3 DNA sequence: TGTGCCAGCAGCTCAGGGGCCTCTGGAAACACCATATATTTT.

The genes are TRBV11-2 and TRBJ2-5, with 9 nucleotides matching TRBD1. The last part of the DNA fits TRBJ2-7 better; the J call may be wrong. Germline CDR1 SGHAT, CDR2 FQNNGV. The CDR3 runs to 15 residues. CDR3 protein: CASSPTRGTGIEQYF. In DNA, the CDR3 is TGTGCCAGCAGCCCTACTAGAGGGACAGGGATCGAGCAGTACTTC.

This clone appeared a few times. The chain recombines TRBV7-9 with TRBJ2-3; tentatively, D is TRBD2 (6 bases). This CDR3 is built from 15 residues. V was pared by 3 bases and J by 5 bases, with 15 bases between. Germline V gene lookup returns CDR1 SEHNR and CDR2 FQNEAQ (reference sequence). This chain's CDR3 is CASSFGGGVGDTQYF. The CDR3 DNA reads as TGTGCCAGCAGCTTCGGCGGCGGGGTGGGAGATACGCAGTATTTT.

The rearrangement links TRBV2 to TRBJ2-2; 7 bases fit TRBD2. The V segment lost 6 bases and the J segment 0 bases; nucleotides outside the gene matches: 10. Germline lookup yields CDR1 SNHLY and CDR2 FYNNEI. The CDR3 consists of 17 residues. Written as DNA, the CDR3 is TGTGCCAGCAGAGGTCTAGCGGCGACAGCGAACACCGGGGAGCTGTTTTTT. Protein sequence: CASRGLAATANTGELFF.

In this sample, this clone turned up a few times. This chain links TRBV29-1 with TRBJ2-3; D ambiguous. Germline V gene sequence: CDR1 SQVTM, CDR2 ANQGSEA. Trimming pared 1 base from V and 0 bases from J, leaving 11 bases between. This CDR3 spans 15 amino acids. DNA of the CDR3: TGCAGCGTTGAAGCATTGGCTCCTAGCACAGATACGCAGTATTTT. Protein sequence: CSVEALAPSTDTQYF.

V gene TRBV21-1 combines with J gene TRBJ1-2; the table's D call, TRBD1, has no DNA check behind it. TRBV21-1 corresponds to a pseudogene. The CDR3 has 12 residues. The CDR3 protein is CASDYRGEGYTF. The CDR3 DNA reads as TGTGCCAGCGATTACAGGGGGGAGGGCTACACCTTC.

V gene TRBV5-1 combines with J gene TRBJ2-2; TRBD2 matches at 11 bases. After removal of 2 bases from V and 5 bases from J, the junction contained 2 bases not matched to a gene. This CDR3 is built from 15 residues. Germline V gene sequence: CDR1 SGHRS, CDR2 YFSETQ. The CDR3 loop is CASSFLAGGTGELFF. The DNA of the CDR3 is TGCGCCAGCAGCTTCCTAGCGGGGGGAACCGGGGAGCTGTTTTTT.

The CDR3, as DNA: TGTGCCAGCAGTTACGGGGGGGTCGCAGATACGCAGTATTTT. It encodes CASSYGGVADTQYF. The gene calls are TRBV6-5 and TRBJ2-3; 7 nucleotides align to TRBD2. J gave up 4 bases and V 2 bases, and 3 bases lay outside the gene matches. Germline values: CDR1 MNHEY, CDR2 SVGAGI. This CDR3 comprises 14 residues.

This chain links TRBV7-8 with TRBJ2-1, with D possibly matching TRBD2 (7 bases). Trimming took off 2 bases at V and 8 bases at J, with 13 bases between the two ends. CDR3 size: 14 residues. Germline values: CDR1 SGHVS, CDR2 FQNEAQ. The DNA of the CDR3 is TGTGCCAGCAGCTTATCCGGGGGGCCAGATGAGCAGTTCTTC. Translated: CASSLSGGPDEQFF.

The genes are TRBV25-1 and TRBJ1-6, with 10 bases matching TRBD1. V shed 7 bases, J shed 3 bases, and the junction held 6 bases outside the gene matches. The CDR3 runs 16 residues. Germline lookup yields CDR1 MGHDK and CDR2 SYGVNS. The CDR3 DNA sequence: TGTGCCAGCACACGGACAGGGGGAAACTATAATTCACCCCTCCACTTT. It translates to CASTRTGGNYNSPLHF.

V usage is TRBV13 and J usage is TRBJ2-3, with 9 bases matching TRBD2. V gave up 1 base and J gave up 4 bases; unmatched junction bases: 9. Germline V gives CDR1 PRHDT, CDR2 FYEKMQ (reference sequence). The CDR3 length is 17 residues. In DNA form, the CDR3 reads TGTGCCAGCAGCTTAGAGTTTCCGCGGGGGGGCCCAGATACGCAGTATTTT. This gives the protein CASSLEFPRGGPDTQYF.

V usage is TRBV25-1 and J usage is TRBJ1-6; tentatively, D is TRBD1 (6 bases). This CDR3 region has 14 residues. Between the trimmed V and J ends, which lost 2 bases and 5 bases, there was a span of 7 bases. Germline assignment: CDR1 MGHDK and CDR2 SYGVNS. Written as DNA, the CDR3 is TGTGCCAGCAGTGAAGCAGGGGATAATTCACCCCTCCACTTT. Translation gives CASSEAGDNSPLHF.

This clone was detected a few times. CDR3 protein: CASSPDRGGNSPLHF. In nucleotides, the CDR3 is TGCGCCAGCAGTCCAGACAGGGGTGGAAATTCACCCCTCCACTTT. This chain uses TRBV10-2 with TRBJ1-6; 8 nucleotides line up with TRBD1. Germline CDR1 WSHSY, CDR2 SAAADI. The CDR3 is 15 residues long. After removal of 5 bases from V and 7 bases from J, the junction contained 7 bases not matched to a gene.